What follows is one T cell receptor beta chain and its context. This CDR3 spans 15 amino acids. The V and J ends lost 7 bases and 5 bases respectively, with 15 bases between them. Germline V gene data show CDR1 as MNHEY and CDR2 as SVGAGI. The protocol was immunoSEQ multiplex PCR, while the TCRdb copy is restricted to in-frame clones and leaves out a portion. The sample yields 150,000 to 200,000 clones, about 93% seen once. This sample is drawn from a study of control samples from healthy donors and cancer patients. The sample was blood. This sequence joins TRBV6-5 and TRBJ1-6, with no clear D. The TCR comes from a man in his late teens or twenties in good health. CDR3 in amino acids: CASTLHSLNNSPLHF. The CDR3 DNA reads TGTGCCAGCACCCTACACAGTCTTAATAATTCACCCCTCCACTTT.